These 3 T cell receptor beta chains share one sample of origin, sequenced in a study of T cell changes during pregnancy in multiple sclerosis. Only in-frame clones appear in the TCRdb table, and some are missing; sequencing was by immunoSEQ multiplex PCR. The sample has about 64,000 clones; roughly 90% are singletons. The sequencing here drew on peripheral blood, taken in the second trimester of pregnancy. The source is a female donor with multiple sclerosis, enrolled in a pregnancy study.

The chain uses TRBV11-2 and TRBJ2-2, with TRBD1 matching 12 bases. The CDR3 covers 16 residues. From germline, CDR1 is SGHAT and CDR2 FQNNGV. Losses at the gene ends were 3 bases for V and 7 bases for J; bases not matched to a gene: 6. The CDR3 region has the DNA TGTGCCAGCAGCTTCGTGGGACAGGGGGCAGACGGGGAGCTGTTTTTT. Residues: CASSFVGQGADGELFF.

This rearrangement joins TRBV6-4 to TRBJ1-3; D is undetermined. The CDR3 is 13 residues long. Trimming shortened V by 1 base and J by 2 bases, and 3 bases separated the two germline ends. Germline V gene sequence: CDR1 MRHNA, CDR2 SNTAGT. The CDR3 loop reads CASSDFAGNTIYF. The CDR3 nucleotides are TGTGCCAGCAGTGACTTCGCTGGAAACACCATATATTTT.

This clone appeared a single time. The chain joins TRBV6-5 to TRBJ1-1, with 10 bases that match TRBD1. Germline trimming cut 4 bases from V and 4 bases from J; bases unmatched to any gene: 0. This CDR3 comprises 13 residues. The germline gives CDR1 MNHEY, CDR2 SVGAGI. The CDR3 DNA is TGTGCCAGCAGTTGGGACAGGGGCACTGAAGCTTTCTTT. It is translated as CASSWDRGTEAFF.